This T cell receptor (beta chain) was sequenced for a study of blood T cell repertoires in COVID-19. Study in general: Collection of acute and convalescent COVID-19 samples took place in the United States, Italy and Spain. Sources were T cells, B-cell-depleted T cells, or PBMCs; the material itself was cDNA or gDNA.

Original processing methods: Cell counts per sample came from amplifying reference gene primers. Using immunoSEQ multiplex PCR, the repertoire was profiled, and TCRdb retains in-frame clones only, with some absent. V, J and clone size are taken as reported in that table, and D and trimming were inferred from the DNA itself. The data hold roughly 9,900 clones, with about 81% observed a single time. Trimming cost V 5 bases and J 5 bases, with 6 bases left between them. The CDR3 is made up of 11 amino acids. CDR1 and CDR2 from the germline V gene are SEHNR and FQNEAQ (reference sequence). The material sequenced was peripheral blood. This rearrangement joins TRBV7-9 to TRBJ2-5; D unresolved. This TCR was sampled from a man between 60 and 70 years old with active COVID-19. The CDR3 DNA reads as TGTGCCAGCAGCAAACGGGAGACCCAGTACTTC. It encodes CASSKRETQYF. Complete variable domain (other parts from reference TRBV7-9 and TRBJ2-5): DTGVSQNPRHKITKRGQNVTFRCDPISEHNRLYWYRQTLGQGPEFLTYFQNEAQLEKSRLLSDRFSAERPKGSFSTLEIQRTEQGDSAMYLCASSKRETQYFGPGTRLLVL.